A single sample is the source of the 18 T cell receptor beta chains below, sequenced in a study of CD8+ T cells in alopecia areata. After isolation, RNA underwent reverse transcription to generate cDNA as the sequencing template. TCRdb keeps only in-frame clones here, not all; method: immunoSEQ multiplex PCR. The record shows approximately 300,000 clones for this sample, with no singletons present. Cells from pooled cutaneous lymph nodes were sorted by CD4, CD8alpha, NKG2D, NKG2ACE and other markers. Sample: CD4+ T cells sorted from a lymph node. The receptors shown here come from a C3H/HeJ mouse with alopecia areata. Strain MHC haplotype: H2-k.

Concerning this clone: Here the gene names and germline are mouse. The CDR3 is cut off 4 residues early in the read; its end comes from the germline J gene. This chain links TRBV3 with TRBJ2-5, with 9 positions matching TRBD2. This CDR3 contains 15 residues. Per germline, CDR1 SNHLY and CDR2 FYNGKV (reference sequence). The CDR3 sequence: CASSFGGAQIDTQYF. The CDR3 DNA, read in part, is TGTGCCAGCAGCTTTGGGGGGGCGCAAATCGAC. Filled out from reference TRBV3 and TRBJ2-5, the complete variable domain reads GPKVLQIPSHQIIDMGQMVTLNCDPVSNHLYFYWYKQILGQQMEFLVNFYNGKVMEKSKLFKDQFSVERPDGSYFTLKIQPTALEDSAVYFCASSFGGAQIDTQYFGPGTRLLVL.

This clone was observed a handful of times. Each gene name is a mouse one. This chain's CDR3 is CAWSPSQNTLYF. CDR3 bases read: TGTGCCTGGAGTCCTAGTCAAAAC. The gene calls are TRBV31 and TRBJ2-4; D remains ambiguous. The sequenced fragment ends 4 residues before the CDR3 boundary, so the rest is inferred from the germline J gene. V gave up 1 base and J gave up 0 bases, with 2 bases separating them. Germline loops: CDR1 GKSSPN, CDR2 SITVG. The CDR3 has 12 amino acids. Complete variable domain (other parts from reference TRBV31 and TRBJ2-4): AQTIHQWPVAEIKAVGSPLSLGCTIKGKSSPNLYWYWQATGGTLQQLFYSITVGQVESVVQLNLSASRPKDDQFILSTEKLLLSHSGFYLCAWSPSQNTLYFGAGTRLSVL.

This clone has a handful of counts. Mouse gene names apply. CDR3 bases read: TGTGCCAGCAGTACACAGGGGGCCAATTCGCCC. Translation gives CASSTQGANSP. The whole CDR3 reads CASSTQGANSPLYF. The rearrangement links TRBV14 to TRBJ1-6; 9 nucleotides line up with TRBD1. The read ends 3 residues early relative to the CDR3; the germline J gene fills the gap. TRBJ1-6 is filed as an ORF, its function uncertain. Germline V gives CDR1 SGHDT, CDR2 FRDEAV. This CDR3 comprises 14 residues. The ends lost 4 bases at V and 7 bases at J; junction bases unmatched: 3.

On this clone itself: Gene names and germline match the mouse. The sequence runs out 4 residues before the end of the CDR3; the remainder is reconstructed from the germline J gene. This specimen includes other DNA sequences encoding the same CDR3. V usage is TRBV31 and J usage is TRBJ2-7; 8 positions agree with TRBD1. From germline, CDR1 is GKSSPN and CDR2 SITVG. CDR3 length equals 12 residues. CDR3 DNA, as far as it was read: TGTGCCTGGAGTTTGGACAGGGAT. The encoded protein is CAWSLDRD. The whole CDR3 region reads CAWSLDRDEQYF.

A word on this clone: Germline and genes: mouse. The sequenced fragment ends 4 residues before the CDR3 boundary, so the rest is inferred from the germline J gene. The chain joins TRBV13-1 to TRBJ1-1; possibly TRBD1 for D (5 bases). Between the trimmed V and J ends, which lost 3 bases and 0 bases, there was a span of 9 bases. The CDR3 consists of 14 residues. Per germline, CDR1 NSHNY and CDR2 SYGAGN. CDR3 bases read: TGTGCCAGCAGTGGGGGACTTCCAAACACA. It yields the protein CASSGGLPNT. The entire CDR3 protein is CASSGGLPNTEVFF.

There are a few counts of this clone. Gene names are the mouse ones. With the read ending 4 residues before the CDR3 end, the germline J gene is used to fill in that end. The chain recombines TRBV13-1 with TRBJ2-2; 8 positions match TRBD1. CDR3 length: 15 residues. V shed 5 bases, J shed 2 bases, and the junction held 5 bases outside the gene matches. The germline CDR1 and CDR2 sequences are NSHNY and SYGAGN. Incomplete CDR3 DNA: TGTGCCAGCAGCCCGGGACAGGTCAACACCGGG. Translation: CASSPGQVNTG. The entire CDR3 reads CASSPGQVNTGQLYF.

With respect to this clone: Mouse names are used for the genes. CDR3 loop: CASSDQGFSQNTLYF. The sequenced part of the CDR3 DNA is TGTGCCAGCAGTGATCAGGGGTTTAGTCAAAAC. The V gene is TRBV13-3, the J gene TRBJ2-4; D might be TRBD1 (6 bases). The read halts 4 residues ahead of the CDR3 end, with the missing end drawn from the germline J gene. The CDR3 runs 15 residues. Trimming took off 1 base at V and 0 bases at J, with 9 bases between the two ends. CDR1 NNHDY and CDR2 SYVADS come from the germline V gene.

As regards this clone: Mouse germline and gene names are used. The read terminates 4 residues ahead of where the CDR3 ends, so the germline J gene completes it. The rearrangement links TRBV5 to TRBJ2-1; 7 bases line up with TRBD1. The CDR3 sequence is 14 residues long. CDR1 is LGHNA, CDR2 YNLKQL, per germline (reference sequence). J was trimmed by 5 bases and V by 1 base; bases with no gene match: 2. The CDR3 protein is CASSQGQGDAEQFF. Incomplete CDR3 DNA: TGTGCCAGCAGCCAAGGACAGGGTGATGCT.

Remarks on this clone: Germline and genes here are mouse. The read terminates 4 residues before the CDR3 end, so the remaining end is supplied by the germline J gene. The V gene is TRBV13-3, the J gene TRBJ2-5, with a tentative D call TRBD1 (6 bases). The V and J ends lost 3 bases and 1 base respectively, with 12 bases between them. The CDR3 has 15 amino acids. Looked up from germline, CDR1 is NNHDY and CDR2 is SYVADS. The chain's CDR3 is CASSASYRDQDTQYF. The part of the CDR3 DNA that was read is TGTGCCAGCAGTGCCTCCTACAGGGACCAAGAC.

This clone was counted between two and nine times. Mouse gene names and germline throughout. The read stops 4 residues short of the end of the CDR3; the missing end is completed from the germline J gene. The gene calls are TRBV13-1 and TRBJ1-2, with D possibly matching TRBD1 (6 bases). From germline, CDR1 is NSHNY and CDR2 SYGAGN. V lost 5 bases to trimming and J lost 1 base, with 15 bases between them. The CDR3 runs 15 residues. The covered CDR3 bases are TGTGCCAGCAGCCCTCTGACAGGATTAAACTCC. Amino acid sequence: CASSPLTGLNS. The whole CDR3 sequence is CASSPLTGLNSDYTF.

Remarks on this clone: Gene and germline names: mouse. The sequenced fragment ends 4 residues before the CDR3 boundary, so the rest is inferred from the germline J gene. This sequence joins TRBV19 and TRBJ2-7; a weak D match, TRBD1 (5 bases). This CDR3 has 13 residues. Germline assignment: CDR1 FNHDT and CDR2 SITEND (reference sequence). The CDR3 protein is CASSMATEYEQYF. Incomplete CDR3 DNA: TGTGCCAGCAGTATGGCGACAGAATAT.

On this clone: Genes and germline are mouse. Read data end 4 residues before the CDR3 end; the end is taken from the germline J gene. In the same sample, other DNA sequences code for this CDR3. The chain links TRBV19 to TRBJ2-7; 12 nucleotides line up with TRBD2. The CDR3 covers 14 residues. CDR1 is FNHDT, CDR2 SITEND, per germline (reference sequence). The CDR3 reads CASSMGLGGYEQYF. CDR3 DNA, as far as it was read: TGTGCCAGCAGTATGGGACTGGGGGGATAT.

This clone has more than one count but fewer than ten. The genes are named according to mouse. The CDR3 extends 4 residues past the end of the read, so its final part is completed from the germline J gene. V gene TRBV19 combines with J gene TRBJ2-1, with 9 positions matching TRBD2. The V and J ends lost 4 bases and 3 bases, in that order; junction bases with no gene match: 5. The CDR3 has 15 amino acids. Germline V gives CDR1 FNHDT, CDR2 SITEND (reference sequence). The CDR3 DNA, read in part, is TGTGCCAGCAGTTCTACTGGGGGGATCTATGCT. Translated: CASSSTGGIYA. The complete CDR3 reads CASSSTGGIYAEQFF.

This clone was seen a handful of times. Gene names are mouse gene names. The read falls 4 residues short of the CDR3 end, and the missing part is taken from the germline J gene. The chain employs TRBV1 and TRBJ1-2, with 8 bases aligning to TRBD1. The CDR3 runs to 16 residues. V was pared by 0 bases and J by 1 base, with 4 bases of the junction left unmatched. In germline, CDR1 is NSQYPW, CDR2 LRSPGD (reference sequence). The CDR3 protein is CTCSADPTGGNSDYTF. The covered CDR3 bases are TGCACCTGCAGTGCAGATCCAACAGGGGGAAACTCC.

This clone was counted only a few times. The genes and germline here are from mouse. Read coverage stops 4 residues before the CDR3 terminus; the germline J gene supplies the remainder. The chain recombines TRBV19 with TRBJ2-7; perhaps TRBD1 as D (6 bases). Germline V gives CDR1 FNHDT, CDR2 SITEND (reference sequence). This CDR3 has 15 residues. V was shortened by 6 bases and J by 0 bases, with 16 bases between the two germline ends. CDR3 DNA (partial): TGTGCCAGCACCTCTACGGGACAAAACTCCTAT. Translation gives CASTSTGQNSY. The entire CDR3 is CASTSTGQNSYEQYF.

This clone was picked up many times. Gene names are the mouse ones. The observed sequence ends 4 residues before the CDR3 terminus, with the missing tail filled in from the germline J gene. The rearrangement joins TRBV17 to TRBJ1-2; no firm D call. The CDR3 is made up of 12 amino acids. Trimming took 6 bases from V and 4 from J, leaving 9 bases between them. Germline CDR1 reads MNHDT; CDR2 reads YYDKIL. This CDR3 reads CASRSQGSDYTF. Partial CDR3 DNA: TGTGCTAGCAGGTCACAAGGCTCC.

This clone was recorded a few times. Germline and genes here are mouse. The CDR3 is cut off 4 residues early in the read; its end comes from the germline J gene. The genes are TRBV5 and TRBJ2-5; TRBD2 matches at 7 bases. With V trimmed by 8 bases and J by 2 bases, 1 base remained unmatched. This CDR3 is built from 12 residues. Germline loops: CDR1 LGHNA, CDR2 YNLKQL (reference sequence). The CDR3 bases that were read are TGTGCCAGCTCTGGGGGCCAAGAC. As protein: CASSGGQD. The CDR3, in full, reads CASSGGQDTQYF.

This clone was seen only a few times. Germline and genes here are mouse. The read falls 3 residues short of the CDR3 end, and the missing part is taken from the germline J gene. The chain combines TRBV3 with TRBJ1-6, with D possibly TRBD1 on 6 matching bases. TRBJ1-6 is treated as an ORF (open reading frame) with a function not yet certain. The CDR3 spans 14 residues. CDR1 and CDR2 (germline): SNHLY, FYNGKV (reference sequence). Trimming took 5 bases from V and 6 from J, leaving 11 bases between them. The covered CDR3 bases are TGTGCCAGCAGCACTCGGGACATTAATTCGCCC. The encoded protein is CASSTRDINSP. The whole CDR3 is CASSTRDINSPLYF.